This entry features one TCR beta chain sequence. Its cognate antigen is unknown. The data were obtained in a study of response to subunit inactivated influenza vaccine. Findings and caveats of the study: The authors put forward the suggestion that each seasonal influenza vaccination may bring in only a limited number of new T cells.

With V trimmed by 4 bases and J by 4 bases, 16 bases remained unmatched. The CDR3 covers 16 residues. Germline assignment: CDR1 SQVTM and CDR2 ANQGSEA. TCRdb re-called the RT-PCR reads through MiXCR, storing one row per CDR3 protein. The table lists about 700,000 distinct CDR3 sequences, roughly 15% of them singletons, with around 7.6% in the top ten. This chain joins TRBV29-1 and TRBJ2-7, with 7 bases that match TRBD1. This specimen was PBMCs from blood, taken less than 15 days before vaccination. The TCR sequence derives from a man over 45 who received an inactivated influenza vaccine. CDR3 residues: CSVVMAVGGRLYEQYF. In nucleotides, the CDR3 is TGCAGCGTTGTTATGGCTGTAGGGGGCCGATTGTACGAGCAGTACTTC.